One sample yielded the 24 T cell receptor beta chains listed below, sequenced in a study of cytomegalovirus exposure and HLA in healthy donors. The PCR employed 60 Vbeta primers together with 13 Jbeta primers. Using immunoSEQ multiplex PCR, the repertoire was profiled, and TCRdb retains in-frame clones only, with some absent. This sample has around 120,000 clones; approximately 80% occur once, and the top ten carry under 5%. The sample consisted of PBMCs. The receptors derive from a woman in her twenties or thirties in good health and CMV-seronegative.

This clone was seen only once. CDR3: CASSAAGGPYEQYF. DNA for the CDR3: TGTGCCAGCAGCGCGGCGGGAGGGCCGTACGAGCAGTACTTC. The rearrangement uses TRBV9 and TRBJ2-7; 9 bases agree with TRBD2. The V and J ends lost 3 bases and 4 bases, in that order; junction bases with no gene match: 5. CDR3 size: 14 residues. Germline assignment: CDR1 SGDLS and CDR2 YYNGEE.

The chain links TRBV27 to TRBJ2-7; TRBD2 agrees at 8 bases. The CDR3 totals 15 residues. With 3 bases clipped from V and 3 bases from J, the junction kept 7 bases outside the gene matches. Germline assignment: CDR1 MNHEY and CDR2 SMNVEV (reference sequence). The CDR3 sequence: CASSFLREAFYEQYF. CDR3 bases: TGTGCCAGCAGTTTCCTGCGGGAGGCCTTCTACGAGCAGTACTTC.

This chain connects TRBV5-1 to TRBJ2-1; D is unresolved. This CDR3 contains 16 residues. Deletions cut 0 bases from V and 0 bases from J, with 10 bases between. The germline CDR1 and CDR2 sequences are SGHRS and YFSETQ. CDR3 nucleotide sequence: TGCGCCAGCAGCTTGGGGGCCGCGAGCTCCTACAATGAGCAGTTCTTC. It yields the protein CASSLGAASSYNEQFF.

The chain has TRBV2 and TRBJ2-1, with TRBD1 matching over 8 bases. The CDR3 extends over 15 amino acids. Trimming took 2 bases from V and 8 from J; bases not matched to a gene: 8. CDR1 SNHLY and CDR2 FYNNEI come from the germline V gene. The CDR3 coding sequence is TGTGCCAGCAGTGAACAGGGGGCGTCGAGCGATGAGCAGTTCTTC. It is translated as CASSEQGASSDEQFF. The full variable domain, rest sourced from reference TRBV2 and TRBJ2-1, is EPEVTQTPSHQVTQMGQEVILRCVPISNHLYFYWYRQILGQKVEFLVSFYNNEISEKSEIFDDQFSVERPDGSNFTLKIRSTKLEDSAMYFCASSEQGASSDEQFFGPGTRLTVL.

The chain recombines TRBV27 with TRBJ2-3, with a tentative D call TRBD2 (6 bases). Germline assignment: CDR1 MNHEY and CDR2 SMNVEV (reference sequence). Trimming took 0 bases from V and 2 from J, leaving 12 bases between them. This CDR3 is built from 16 residues. CDR3 in amino acids: CASSLSGDSYTDTQYF. The DNA of the CDR3 is TGTGCCAGCAGTTTATCAGGGGACTCCTACACAGATACGCAGTATTTT.

The chain is built from TRBV27 and TRBJ2-5, with D possibly TRBD1 on 6 matching bases. The DNA end lines up better with TRBJ2-7; the J call may be wrong. This CDR3 spans 15 amino acids. Per the germline V gene, CDR1 is MNHEY and CDR2 is SMNVEV (reference sequence). CDR3 amino acids: CASSLSAQGVYEQYF. The CDR3 nucleotides read TGTGCCAGCAGTTTATCGGCACAGGGTGTCTACGAGCAGTACTTC.

The genes are TRBV29-1 and TRBJ2-7; 8 nucleotides match TRBD1. The trim removed 7 bases at V and 2 bases at J, leaving 10 bases unmatched. The CDR3 length is 14 residues. Germline CDR1 is SQVTM and CDR2 is ANQGSEA. The CDR3 protein is CSALDRELTYEQYF. CDR3 bases: TGCAGCGCCCTGGACAGGGAGTTAACCTACGAGCAGTACTTC.

Remarks on this clone: Other DNA sequences of this sample code for an identical CDR3. The chain carries TRBV7-9 and TRBJ2-7, with unresolved D. CDR1 and CDR2 (germline): SEHNR, FQNEAQ (reference sequence). V dropped 3 bases and J dropped 3 bases, with 3 bases sitting between them. The CDR3 is made up of 11 amino acids. CDR3 DNA sequence: TGTGCCAGCAGCTTTAGCTACGAGCAGTACTTC. Translating gives CASSFSYEQYF.

The rearrangement uses TRBV2 and TRBJ1-5; D is perhaps TRBD1 (6 bases). CDR3 length: 14 residues. Germline CDR1 is SNHLY and CDR2 is FYNNEI. Trimming took 2 bases from V and 7 from J, leaving 12 bases between them. As DNA, the CDR3 is TGTGCCAGCAGTGAACGGGGGGGCCCGCAGCCCCAGCATTTT. As protein: CASSERGGPQPQHF.

The gene calls are TRBV6-4 and TRBJ2-1; 12 nucleotides align to TRBD2. Germline lookup yields CDR1 MRHNA and CDR2 SNTAGT. Trimming cost V 5 bases and J 0 bases; bases outside gene matches: 8. The CDR3 is made up of 18 amino acids. The CDR3 here is CASSPSSGRGSSYNEQFF. In nucleotides, the CDR3 is TGTGCCAGCAGTCCATCTAGCGGGAGGGGGAGCTCCTACAATGAGCAGTTCTTC.

V usage is TRBV5-5 and J usage is TRBJ2-3; TRBD2 aligns across 14 bases. The CDR3 runs to 17 residues. Germline lookup yields CDR1 SGHKS and CDR2 YYEKEE (reference sequence). With V trimmed by 1 base and J by 3 bases, 4 bases remained unmatched. The CDR3 is CASSLRLAGGPTDTQYF. The CDR3 coding sequence is TGTGCCAGCAGCTTGAGACTAGCGGGAGGGCCGACAGATACGCAGTATTTT.

The chain is built from TRBV5-1 and TRBJ2-1; TRBD1 matches 11 bases. CDR3 length: 15 residues. V dropped 0 bases and J dropped 8; count of bases not matched to a gene: 4. Germline V gives CDR1 SGHRS, CDR2 YFSETQ. This CDR3 reads CASSLGGQGAYEQFF. The CDR3 DNA follows: TGCGCCAGCAGCTTGGGTGGACAGGGGGCTTATGAGCAGTTCTTC.

CDR3 amino acids: CASSEDRGRGDTQYF. The DNA for the CDR3 is TGCGCCAGCAGCGAGGACAGGGGGCGGGGAGATACGCAGTATTTT. The rearrangement links TRBV5-1 to TRBJ2-3; TRBD1 aligns across 11 bases. After removal of 4 bases from V and 5 bases from J, the junction contained 6 bases not matched to a gene. Germline CDR1 is SGHRS and CDR2 is YFSETQ. The CDR3 is 15 residues long.

This clone was seen only once. Germline and junction disagree at one end, which may indicate a read error. This rearrangement joins TRBV7-7 to TRBJ2-3; D perhaps matches TRBD2 (5 bases). The CDR3 spans 16 residues. CDR1 and CDR2 from the germline V gene are SSHAT and FNYEAQ (reference sequence). The CDR3 DNA sequence: TGTGCTAGCAGCCCTATAATCAGCGGCCTATGGGGTACGCAGTATTTT. Protein sequence: CASSPIISGLWGTQYF.

The chain is built from TRBV27 and TRBJ2-2; D not resolved. Germline V gives CDR1 MNHEY, CDR2 SMNVEV (reference sequence). Trimming pared 5 bases from V and 5 bases from J, leaving 15 bases between. This CDR3 region has 15 residues. The DNA of the CDR3 is TGTGCCAGCAGTCCGATACCCCCTCGGACCGGGGAGCTGTTTTTT. Its protein is CASSPIPPRTGELFF.

This chain connects TRBV9 to TRBJ2-1; 7 bases fit TRBD2. J lost 7 bases, V lost 0 bases, and 4 bases had no gene match. The germline CDR1 and CDR2 sequences are SGDLS and YYNGEE. The CDR3 consists of 14 residues. CDR3 loop: CASSVGLAVNEQFF. The CDR3 DNA reads TGTGCCAGCAGCGTAGGGCTAGCGGTAAATGAGCAGTTCTTC.

This clone was detected only a few times. The chain combines TRBV19 with TRBJ2-7, with 8 bases identical to TRBD2. The CDR3 extends over 15 amino acids. Germline loops: CDR1 LNHDA, CDR2 SQIVND (reference sequence). V was clipped by 10 bases and J by 2 bases; unmatched bases: 13. The CDR3 loop is CATTATSGFPYEQYF. The CDR3 region has the DNA TGTGCCACCACCGCCACTAGCGGATTCCCCTACGAGCAGTACTTC.

CDR3 in DNA: TGTGCCAGCAGCTCCTACCTCGAGCAGTACTTC. This sequence encodes CASSSYLEQYF. This sequence joins TRBV7-2 and TRBJ2-7, with D unclear. V was pared by 4 bases and J by 6 bases, with 7 bases between. The CDR3 spans 11 residues. The germline V gene encodes CDR1 SGHTA and CDR2 FQGNSA.

In its sample, this clone was seen a few times. This sequence joins TRBV27 and TRBJ2-2; TRBD2 matches 9 bases. The trim removed 3 bases at V and 5 bases at J, leaving 7 bases unmatched. Germline V CDR1 and CDR2: MNHEY, SMNVEV (reference sequence). This CDR3 has 16 residues. The CDR3 nucleotides read TGTGCCAGCAGTTTGGGTAGCGGGAGAGGTACCGGGGAGCTGTTTTTT. It translates to CASSLGSGRGTGELFF.

The chain combines TRBV14 with TRBJ2-1; the match to TRBD2 covers 10 bases. With 4 bases clipped from V and 7 bases from J, the junction kept 7 bases outside the gene matches. This CDR3 is 15 amino acids long. The germline V gene has CDR1 SGHDN and CDR2 FVKESK. In DNA, the CDR3 is TGTGCCAGCAGCCGGACTAGCGGCCCGAAGAATGAGCAGTTCTTC. Translation: CASSRTSGPKNEQFF.

This chain connects TRBV4-3 to TRBJ2-1, with TRBD2 matching 13 bases. Germline CDR1 reads LGHNA; CDR2 reads YSLEER. The CDR3 sequence is 18 residues long. Unmatched junction bases numbered 10, after V lost 2 bases and J lost 6 bases. CDR3 sequence (DNA): TGCGCCAGCAGCCAACCTAGTAGGGGACTAGCGGGAATCAATGAGCAGTTCTTC. The encoded protein is CASSQPSRGLAGINEQFF.

There are a few counts of this clone. The chain is built from TRBV28 and TRBJ1-5; D might be TRBD1 (6 bases). Deletions cut 7 bases from V and 0 bases from J, with 10 bases between. CDR1 is MDHEN, CDR2 SYDVKM, per germline. The CDR3 extends over 14 amino acids. In nucleotides, the CDR3 is TGTGCCAGCAACGGACAGATTAGCAATCAGCCCCAGCATTTT. Protein product: CASNGQISNQPQHF.

The chain recombines TRBV29-1 with TRBJ2-5; no firm D call. CDR1 SQVTM and CDR2 ANQGSEA come from the germline V gene. V lost 4 bases to trimming and J lost 4 bases, with 10 bases between them. The length of the CDR3 is 12 residues. The DNA for the CDR3 is TGCAGCGTTGGGGCGAGCAGAGAGACCCAGTACTTC. Its translation: CSVGASRETQYF.

The V gene is TRBV27, the J gene TRBJ2-7; 7 bases are a match to TRBD2. V trimming: 6 bases; J trimming: 3 bases; junction bases outside the gene matches: 5. The germline V gene has CDR1 MNHEY and CDR2 SMNVEV (reference sequence). The CDR3 extends over 13 amino acids. The DNA for the CDR3 is TGTGCCAGCAGCCCGGCGGGAGTCTACGAGCAGTACTTC. It translates to CASSPAGVYEQYF.